This section outlines one TCR beta chain sequence together with its context. Its antigen is undetermined. TCR beta CDR3 region amplification was performed from RNA transcripts. During a first-round RT-PCR of the TCR CDR3, the HTBI primer set was used. TCRdb redid the calling of the multiplex PCR reads with MiXCR, one entry per CDR3 protein. The sample carries 300,000 to 450,000 distinct CDR3 sequences, approximately 15% recorded once. These data are taken from a study of T cells in Graves' hyperthyroidism and ophthalmopathy. The wider study: Sampling of peripheral blood happened at initial diagnosis, prior to any treatment.

Germline V gene data show CDR1 as SGHDN and CDR2 as FVKESK. This CDR3 is 13 amino acids long. V dropped 4 bases and J dropped 4 bases, with 11 bases sitting between them. Regarding the study as a whole: Ophthalmopathy was identified by the model a median around 6.3 months ahead of onset.

In patients aged 18 to 65, hyperthyroidism was newly diagnosed, with duration under 2 months. For the diagnoses, clinical symptoms, serum thyroxine and TRAb, thyroid ultrasound and orbital computed tomography were used. The source of this sequence is a woman aged 60-75 years with Graves' hyperthyroidism. The chain has TRBV14 and TRBJ2-7, with D hard to call. The sample taken for sequencing was blood. The CDR3 loop is CASSPRLGYEQYF. In nucleotides, the CDR3 is TGTGCCAGCAGCCCTAGGTTAGGGTACGAGCAGTACTTC.